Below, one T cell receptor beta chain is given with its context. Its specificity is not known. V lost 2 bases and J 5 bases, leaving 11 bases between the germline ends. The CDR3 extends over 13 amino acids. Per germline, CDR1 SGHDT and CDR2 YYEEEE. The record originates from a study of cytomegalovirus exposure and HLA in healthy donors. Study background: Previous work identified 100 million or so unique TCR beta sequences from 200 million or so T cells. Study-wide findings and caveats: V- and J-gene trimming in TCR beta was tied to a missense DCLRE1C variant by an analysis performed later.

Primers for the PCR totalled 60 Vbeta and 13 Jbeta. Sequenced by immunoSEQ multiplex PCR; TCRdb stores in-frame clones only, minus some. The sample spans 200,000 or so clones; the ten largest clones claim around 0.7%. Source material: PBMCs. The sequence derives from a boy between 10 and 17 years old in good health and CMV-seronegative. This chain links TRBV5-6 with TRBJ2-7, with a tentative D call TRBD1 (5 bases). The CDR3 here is CASSFSGINEQYF. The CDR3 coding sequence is TGTGCCAGCAGCTTTTCAGGGATAAACGAGCAGTACTTC.